This T cell receptor (beta chain) derives from a study of siplizumab effects on memory and regulatory T cells. Per-sample assaying covered 95,000 to 100,000 TCR templates. Some clones are missing from TCRdb's copy, which holds only in-frame ones; the method was immunoSEQ multiplex PCR. The table lists about 50,000 clones, 93% of them singletons. Trimming took off 10 bases at V and 5 bases at J, with 17 bases between the two ends. The germline V gene has CDR1 MDHEN and CDR2 SYDVKM. This CDR3 has 13 residues. General study points: Where siplizumab was present, mappable alloreactive CD4+ clones averaged around 70% Treg-derived, compared with 25% to 30% in controls. The mapping of alloreactive clones to unstimulated subsets covered only a minor fraction of them.

Notes on this clone: The antigen is not known.

The chain recombines TRBV28 with TRBJ1-1; possibly TRBD1 for D (5 bases). The sequence came from a human donor in good health. The sequencing input was CD8+ T cells sorted from blood. CDR3 loop: CAILPRGGTEAFF. The CDR3 DNA reads TGTGCCATCCTTCCACGGGGGGGGACTGAAGCTTTCTTT.